The 16 T cell receptor beta chains below were found in one sample sequenced in a study of blood T cell repertoires in COVID-19. The repertoire was sequenced with immunoSEQ multiplex PCR; TCRdb's copy has only in-frame clones and lacks some. Here the sample spans 200,000 to 250,000 clones, around four fifths being singletons. The source material was PBMCs or T cells enriched from blood (not recorded which). These receptor sequences come from a woman in her forties who had been exposed to COVID-19.

A few counts support this clone. The CDR3 sequence is CASSGRDRDYNSPLHF. The CDR3 nucleotides are TGTGCCAGCAGTGGCCGGGACAGGGACTATAATTCACCCCTCCACTTT. This sequence joins TRBV6-1 and TRBJ1-6; 9 nucleotides line up with TRBD1. The junction had 4 bases not matched to a gene; V was cut back by 4 bases and J by 3 bases. The CDR3 runs 16 residues. Per the germline V gene, CDR1 is MNHNS and CDR2 is SASEGT.

Here the CDR3 DNA reads TGCAGCGTTGAAAGAGCGGGGGCCTACGAGCAGTACTTC. It translates to CSVERAGAYEQYF. The rearrangement uses TRBV29-1 and TRBJ2-7; 8 nucleotides agree with TRBD2. In germline, CDR1 is SQVTM, CDR2 ANQGSEA. The CDR3 covers 13 residues. V lost 2 bases and J lost 2; bases outside the gene matches: 2.

The V and J genes are TRBV15 and TRBJ1-2; D is uncertain. Germline CDR1 and CDR2: LNHNV and YYDKDF (reference sequence). The CDR3 has 13 amino acids. The V end lost 0 bases, the J end lost 7 bases, and 9 bases lay between the germline ends. CDR3 sequence reads: CATSRDRQAGYTF. Here the CDR3 DNA reads TGTGCCACCAGCAGAGATAGGCAGGCTGGCTACACCTTC.

The chain combines TRBV2 with TRBJ1-1, with 8 bases matching TRBD1. CDR3 length: 15 amino acids. With V trimmed by 2 bases and J by 0 bases, 2 bases remained unmatched. CDR1 and CDR2 from the germline V gene are SNHLY and FYNNEI. The CDR3 DNA follows: TGTGCCAGCAGTGAACAGGGGGCCATGAACACTGAAGCTTTCTTT. As protein: CASSEQGAMNTEAFF.

The V gene is TRBV7-9, the J gene TRBJ2-3, with 12 bases that match TRBD2. V was clipped by 3 bases and J by 7 bases; unmatched bases: 5. Germline V lookup: CDR1 SEHNR, CDR2 FQNEAQ (reference sequence). The CDR3 length is 15 residues. CDR3 nucleotide sequence: TGTGCCAGCAGCTTCTCCGGGACTAGCGGGTATACGCAGTATTTT. It specifies CASSFSGTSGYTQYF. Full variable domain (rest looked up from reference TRBV7-9 and TRBJ2-3): DTGVSQNPRHKITKRGQNVTFRCDPISEHNRLYWYRQTLGQGPEFLTYFQNEAQLEKSRLLSDRFSAERPKGSFSTLEIQRTEQGDSAMYLCASSFSGTSGYTQYFGPGTRLTVL.

The chain couples TRBV7-9 to TRBJ1-1; D uncertain. V was trimmed by 1 base and J by 4 bases, leaving 10 bases between them. Germline V gene data show CDR1 as SEHNR and CDR2 as FQNEAQ (reference sequence). The CDR3 runs to 14 residues. CDR3 coding DNA: TGTGCCAGCAGCTTAGTTGCAGAGGGCACTGAAGCTTTCTTT. As protein: CASSLVAEGTEAFF.

The chain carries TRBV5-5 and TRBJ1-2; D call uncertain. The CDR3 has 14 residues. Between the trimmed V and J ends, which lost 4 bases and 4 bases, there was a span of 14 bases. The germline gives CDR1 SGHKS, CDR2 YYEKEE (reference sequence). The CDR3 loop is CASSPRDDGYGYTF. The CDR3 bases are TGTGCCAGCAGCCCGCGGGATGACGGCTATGGCTACACCTTC.

This clone was recorded only once. This chain connects TRBV27 to TRBJ2-7, with 8 bases that match TRBD1. The germline V gene encodes CDR1 MNHEY and CDR2 SMNVEV (reference sequence). CDR3 length equals 14 residues. Unmatched junction bases numbered 10, after V lost 6 bases and J lost 6 bases. The CDR3 nucleotides are TGTGCCAGCAGATGGACCGGGACAGGCGGCGAGCAGTACTTC. It is translated as CASRWTGTGGEQYF.

This chain joins TRBV6-5 and TRBJ2-3; 13 bases match TRBD2. Unmatched junction bases numbered 5, after V lost 6 bases and J lost 5 bases. The germline CDR1 and CDR2 sequences are MNHEY and SVGAGI. The CDR3 has 15 amino acids. DNA of the CDR3: TGTGCCAGCAGAGCGGGACTAGCGGGGAAAGATACGCAGTATTTT. This gives the protein CASRAGLAGKDTQYF.

This clone has a single count. The chain recombines TRBV5-1 with TRBJ1-1; TRBD1 matches at 9 bases. The CDR3 is 15 residues long. Germline trimming cut 5 bases from V and 0 bases from J; bases unmatched to any gene: 5. The germline CDR1 and CDR2 sequences are SGHRS and YFSETQ. As DNA, the CDR3 is TGCGCCAGCAGAACAGGGGGCAGAATGAACACTGAAGCTTTCTTT. Amino acids: CASRTGGRMNTEAFF.

CDR3 sequence reads: CASSLEGAGTYNEQFF. In DNA, the CDR3 is TGCGCCAGCAGCTTGGAGGGGGCTGGTACCTACAATGAGCAGTTCTTC. The chain combines TRBV5-1 with TRBJ2-1, with TRBD1 matching over 7 bases. CDR1 and CDR2 from the germline V gene are SGHRS and YFSETQ. V dropped 0 bases and J dropped 2; count of bases not matched to a gene: 5. This CDR3 is 16 amino acids long.

The genes are TRBV10-3 and TRBJ2-3; 10 bases map to TRBD1. The CDR3 contains 16 residues. Germline trimming cut 5 bases from V and 0 bases from J; bases unmatched to any gene: 5. Germline CDR1 is ENHRY and CDR2 is SYGVKD. The DNA for the CDR3 is TGTGCCATCAGTCTCGGACAGGGGGGTAGCACAGATACGCAGTATTTT. This sequence encodes CAISLGQGGSTDTQYF.

The gene calls are TRBV20-1 and TRBJ1-2; D is perhaps TRBD1 (5 bases). This CDR3 has 14 amino acids. From germline, CDR1 is DFQATT and CDR2 SNEGSKA (reference sequence). V was clipped by 3 bases and J by 8 bases, with 19 bases between them. In DNA form, the CDR3 reads TGCAGTGCTAGTCAACTACAGGCTGCAGGGGGCTACACCTTC. This encodes CSASQLQAAGGYTF.

This chain connects TRBV4-1 to TRBJ2-1; 9 bases are shared with TRBD2. In germline, CDR1 is MGHRA, CDR2 YSYEKL. The CDR3 totals 17 residues. The V gene end was trimmed by 4 bases and the J gene end by 3 bases; junction bases not matched to a gene: 10. The CDR3 DNA reads as TGCGCCAGCAGCCGTACCCCGGCTAGCGGGGACTACAATGAGCAGTTCTTC. Translating gives CASSRTPASGDYNEQFF.

The table lists this clone with a count of one. The V and J genes are TRBV3-1 (or the pseudogene TRBV3-2) and TRBJ2-1; 9 bases are shared with TRBD2. Germline CDR1 is LGHDT and CDR2 is YNNKEL (reference sequence). The J segment lost 3 bases and the V segment lost 4 bases, leaving 10 bases of the junction unmatched. CDR3 length: 17 amino acids. The CDR3 nucleotides read TGTGCCAGCAGCCCAAGCTATAGCGGGGGCGTCTACAATGAGCAGTTCTTC. The encoded protein is CASSPSYSGGVYNEQFF.

This clone was picked up one time. The chain recombines TRBV6-2 or TRBV6-3 with TRBJ2-5; TRBD2 matches 11 bases. Trimming removed 5 bases from V and 4 bases from J; junction bases left unmatched: 12. Germline CDR1 MNHEY, CDR2 SVGEGT. The CDR3 is made up of 17 amino acids. In DNA form, the CDR3 reads TGTGCCAGCAGTCACCGGGGAGTAGCGGGGGGGCCAGAGACCCAGTACTTC. Protein sequence: CASSHRGVAGGPETQYF.